This TCR beta chain was recorded in a study of T cells in Graves' hyperthyroidism and ophthalmopathy. CDR1 and CDR2 from the germline V gene are MGHRA and YSYEKL. V was pared by 1 base and J by 4 bases, with 6 bases of the junction left unmatched. This CDR3 is built from 15 residues. Study-level results: Patients with ophthalmopathy were separated from those with stable hyperthyroidism by a 13 V-J model.

TCR beta CDR3 region amplification was performed from RNA transcripts. HTBI primers drove first-round RT-PCR of the TCR CDR3. Each CDR3 protein is one row after TCRdb ran MiXCR on the multiplex PCR reads. This repertoire shows about 520,000 distinct CDR3 sequences, roughly 24% found once; its top ten account for approximately 10%. This clonotype was seen ten or more times. Its target is not known. At least 3 on the Clinical Activity Score was recorded for ophthalmopathy patients, who also had NOSPECS grade at least 4 and duration under 3 months. Every diagnosis used clinical symptoms, serum thyroxine and TRAb, thyroid ultrasound and orbital computed tomography.

The chain employs TRBV4-1 and TRBJ1-2; 7 bases are a match to TRBD1. Sequenced: blood. The TCR comes from a woman aged 30 to 39 with Graves' ophthalmopathy. The CDR3 sequence: CASSQVGDSTYGYTF. For the CDR3, the DNA is TGCGCCAGCAGCCAAGTAGGGGACAGCACCTATGGCTACACCTTC.